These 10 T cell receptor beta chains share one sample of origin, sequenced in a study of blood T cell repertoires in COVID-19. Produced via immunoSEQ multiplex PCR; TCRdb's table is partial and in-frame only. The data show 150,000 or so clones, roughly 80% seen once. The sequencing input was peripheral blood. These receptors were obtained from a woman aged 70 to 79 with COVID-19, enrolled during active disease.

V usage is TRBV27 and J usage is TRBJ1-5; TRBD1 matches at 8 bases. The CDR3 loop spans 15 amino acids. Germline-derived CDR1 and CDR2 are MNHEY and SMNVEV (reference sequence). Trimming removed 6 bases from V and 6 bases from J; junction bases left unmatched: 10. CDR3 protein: CASRLLQGEGQPQHF. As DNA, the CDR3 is TGTGCCAGCAGACTACTACAGGGGGAGGGTCAGCCCCAGCATTTT.

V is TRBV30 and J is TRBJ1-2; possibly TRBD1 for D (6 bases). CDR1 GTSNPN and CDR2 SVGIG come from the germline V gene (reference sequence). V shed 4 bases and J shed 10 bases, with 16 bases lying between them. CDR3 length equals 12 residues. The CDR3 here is CAWNRATTSYTF. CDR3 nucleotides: TGTGCCTGGAACAGGGCTACTACGTCCTACACCTTC.

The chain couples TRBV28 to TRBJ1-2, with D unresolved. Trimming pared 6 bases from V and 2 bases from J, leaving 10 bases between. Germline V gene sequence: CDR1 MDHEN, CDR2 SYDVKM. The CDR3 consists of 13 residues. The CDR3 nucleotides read TGTGCCAGCAGGCCAGTAACCAACTATGGCTACACCTTC. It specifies CASRPVTNYGYTF.

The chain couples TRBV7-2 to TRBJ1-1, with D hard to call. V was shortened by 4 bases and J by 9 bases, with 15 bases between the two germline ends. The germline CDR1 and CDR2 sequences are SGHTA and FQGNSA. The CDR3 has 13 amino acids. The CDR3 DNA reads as TGTGCCAGCAGCTCTCCCGCGTTAAGTAAAGCTTTCTTT. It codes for CASSSPALSKAFF.

CDR3 region: CASSPGQGFPYNEQFF. The CDR3 DNA sequence: TGTGCCAGCAGCCCTGGACAGGGGTTCCCCTACAATGAGCAGTTCTTC. This chain connects TRBV5-4 to TRBJ2-1; 9 bases agree with TRBD1. With 4 bases clipped from V and 2 bases from J, the junction kept 7 bases outside the gene matches. Looked up from germline, CDR1 is SGHNT and CDR2 is YYREEE (reference sequence). The CDR3 has 16 residues.

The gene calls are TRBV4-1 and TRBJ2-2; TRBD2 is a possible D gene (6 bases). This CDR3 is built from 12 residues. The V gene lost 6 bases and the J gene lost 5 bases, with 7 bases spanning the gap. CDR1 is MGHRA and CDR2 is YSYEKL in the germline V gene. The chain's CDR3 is CASSAGTGELFF. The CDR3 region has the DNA TGCGCCAGCAGTGCGGGGACCGGGGAGCTGTTTTTT.

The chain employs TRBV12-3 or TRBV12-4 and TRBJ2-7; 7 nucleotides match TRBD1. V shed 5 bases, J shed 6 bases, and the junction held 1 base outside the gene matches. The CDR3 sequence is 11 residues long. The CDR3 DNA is TGTGCCAGCAGTAACAGGGGCGAGCAGTACTTC. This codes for CASSNRGEQYF.

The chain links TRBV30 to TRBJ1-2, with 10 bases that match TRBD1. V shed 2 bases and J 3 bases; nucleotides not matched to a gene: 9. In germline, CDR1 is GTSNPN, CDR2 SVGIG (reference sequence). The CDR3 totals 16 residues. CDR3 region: CAWSYRQGAVDYGYTF. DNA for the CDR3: TGTGCCTGGAGTTACAGACAGGGGGCAGTGGACTATGGCTACACCTTC.

DNA for the CDR3: TGCGCCAGCACGGAAGGGGGGAACACTGAAGCTTTCTTT. Amino acid sequence: CASTEGGNTEAFF. V usage is TRBV10-2 and J usage is TRBJ1-1; tentative D call: TRBD1 (6 bases). Germline assignment: CDR1 WSHSY and CDR2 SAAADI. The length of the CDR3 is 13 residues. The germline V and J ends were trimmed by 7 bases and 1 base, with 10 bases remaining between them.

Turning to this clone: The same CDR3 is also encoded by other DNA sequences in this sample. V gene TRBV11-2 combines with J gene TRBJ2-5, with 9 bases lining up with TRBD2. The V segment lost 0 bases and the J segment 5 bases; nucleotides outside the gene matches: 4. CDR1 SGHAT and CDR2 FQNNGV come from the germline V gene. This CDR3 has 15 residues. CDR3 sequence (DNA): TGTGCCAGCAGCTTAGATAGCGGGGGAGGGGAGACCCAGTACTTC. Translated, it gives CASSLDSGGGETQYF.